One TCR beta chain is described in this entry. Its antigen is currently unknown. The PCR contained 60 Vbeta and 13 Jbeta primers. Here immunoSEQ multiplex PCR was the method, and the copy in TCRdb shows in-frame clones only, minus some. The table lists 100,000 to 150,000 clones, around four fifths of them singletons, with approximately 1.1% in the top ten. The sample comes from a study of cytomegalovirus exposure and HLA in healthy donors. Turning to the study itself: Researchers found that approximately 77% of under 450 genotyped donors fell within the Caucasian-associated ancestry cluster.

The CDR3 is made up of 18 amino acids. Germline trimming cut 4 bases from V and 1 base from J; bases unmatched to any gene: 13. Germline V gives CDR1 LNHDA, CDR2 SQIVND (reference sequence). Findings and limits, study-wide: Reported results showed that the classifier diagnosed cytomegalovirus status with high specificity and sensitivity. In a later analysis, the majority of CMV-associated beta chains seemingly showed HLA restriction. Later analysis associated a missense DCLRE1C variant with TCR beta V- and J-gene trimming.

This chain joins TRBV19 and TRBJ1-5; 7 nucleotides match TRBD1. This clonotype originated in a boy younger than 18 in good health and CMV-seronegative. The specimen was PBMCs. The CDR3 coding sequence is TGTGCCAGTAGTACCGGACAGGCCCCACCCGGGAGCAATCAGCCCCAGCATTTT. It specifies CASSTGQAPPGSNQPQHF.